This entry lists 18 T cell receptor beta chains sequenced from one sample in a study of blood T cell repertoires in COVID-19 (dated by TCRdb to 2020 to 2021). The library was made by the immunoSEQ multiplex PCR assay. The table was pulled from immuneACCESS by TCRdb, which kept in-frame rearrangements only. Such tables lose some clones; where checked, under half of the loss comes from unresolved V genes, and the rest has no known cause. The table for this sample lists about 270,000 clones; around 89% of them were counted only once. The biggest ten clones account for about 1.2% of the sample. Sample: PBMCs or T cells enriched from blood (not recorded which). Receptors originate from a woman aged 35 to 49 with acute COVID-19.

The chain is built from TRBV10-3 and TRBJ2-3, with 7 bases lining up with TRBD1. With 6 bases clipped from V and 0 bases from J, the junction kept 9 bases outside the gene matches. This CDR3 has 16 residues. CDR1 and CDR2 (germline): ENHRY, SYGVKD. CDR3 in DNA: TGTGCCATCAGCTGGGACAGAATAACTAGCACAGATACGCAGTATTTT. This translates into CAISWDRITSTDTQYF.

This chain links TRBV7-9 with TRBJ1-5, with a possible D match to TRBD1 (6 bases). Trimming removed 3 bases at V and 7 bases at J, with 19 bases between. The germline gives CDR1 SEHNR, CDR2 FQNEAQ (reference sequence). The CDR3 totals 16 residues. Here the CDR3 reads CASSLGAGLVGQPQHF. The DNA of the CDR3 is TGTGCCAGCAGCTTGGGGGCAGGGCTGGTTGGACAGCCCCAGCATTTT.

The chain couples TRBV7-9 to TRBJ2-7, with TRBD2 as a possible D gene (6 bases). The CDR3 length is 14 residues. The V and J ends lost 5 bases and 3 bases respectively, with 14 bases between them. Germline V CDR1 and CDR2: SEHNR, FQNEAQ (reference sequence). CDR3 amino acids: CASSRESRGYEQYF. In nucleotides, the CDR3 is TGTGCCAGCAGCCGGGAGTCCCGGGGCTACGAGCAGTACTTC.

The chain carries TRBV19 and TRBJ1-2, with a possible D match to TRBD1 (6 bases). The V gene's germline CDR1 is LNHDA and CDR2 SQIVND (reference sequence). The CDR3 has 15 residues. V was shortened by 5 bases and J by 5 bases, with 18 bases between the two germline ends. CDR3 bases: TGTGCCAGTAGTCTAACACAGGGACGTCCTTATGGCTACACCTTC. Residues: CASSLTQGRPYGYTF.

The chain joins TRBV30 to TRBJ1-3; D unclear. Germline V gives CDR1 GTSNPN, CDR2 SVGIG (reference sequence). V was pared by 0 bases and J by 5 bases, with 14 bases between. CDR3 length: 15 residues. CDR3 nucleotide sequence: TGTGCCTGGAGTGTTCAACACACCAGGAGAAACACCATATATTTT. Encoded protein: CAWSVQHTRRNTIYF.

This sequence joins TRBV5-1 and TRBJ2-2; D unclear. V shed 0 bases and J shed 7 bases, with 7 bases lying between them. The germline CDR1 and CDR2 sequences are SGHRS and YFSETQ. The CDR3 runs 13 residues. CDR3 in DNA: TGCGCCAGCAGCTTGGTTTTTCTCGGGGAGCTGTTTTTT. Protein: CASSLVFLGELFF.

The chain recombines TRBV28 with TRBJ2-1; 7 bases line up with TRBD2. The V and J ends lost 4 bases and 6 bases, in that order; junction bases with no gene match: 6. This CDR3 is 14 amino acids long. CDR1 MDHEN and CDR2 SYDVKM come from the germline V gene. CDR3 in DNA: TGTGCCAGCAGTTCCGGGACTACCGTCAATGAGCAGTTCTTC. Its protein product is CASSSGTTVNEQFF.

CDR3 amino acids: CASSSGSLPGYNEQFF. The CDR3 DNA is TGTGCCAGCAGCTCGGGATCCCTGCCAGGTTACAATGAGCAGTTCTTC. J is TRBJ2-1 and V is TRBV11-2, with a possible D match to TRBD2 (5 bases). The CDR3 length is 16 residues. V shed 4 bases and J shed 4 bases, with 17 bases lying between them. CDR1 and CDR2 from the germline V gene are SGHAT and FQNNGV.

With respect to this clone: Other nucleotide sequences in the sample specify the same CDR3. V usage is TRBV13 and J usage is TRBJ1-1; D is unclear. The V end was cut by 3 bases, the J end by 1 base, with 9 bases between. The germline V gene encodes CDR1 PRHDT and CDR2 FYEKMQ (reference sequence). The CDR3 consists of 14 residues. DNA of the CDR3: TGTGCCAGCAGCTTGTGGCGGGAGAACACTGAAGCTTTCTTT. It translates to CASSLWRENTEAFF.

The rearrangement uses TRBV19 and TRBJ2-3, with D maybe TRBD1 (6 bases). There are 14 residues in the CDR3. Germline V gives CDR1 LNHDA, CDR2 SQIVND (reference sequence). The ends were cut back, 3 bases at V and 4 bases at J, with 11 bases in the middle. DNA for the CDR3: TGTGCCAGTAGTATGCTACAGGGACCAGATACGCAGTATTTT. Its protein product is CASSMLQGPDTQYF.

V gene TRBV4-3 combines with J gene TRBJ1-2; D is unclear. Germline loops: CDR1 LGHNA, CDR2 YSLEER. V was shortened by 0 bases and J by 6 bases, with 17 bases between the two germline ends. CDR3 length equals 16 residues. The CDR3 loop reads CASSQDQRSGFDGYTF. The DNA of the CDR3 is TGCGCCAGCAGCCAAGACCAACGAAGCGGGTTTGATGGCTACACCTTC.

The chain recombines TRBV28 with TRBJ2-1; TRBD2 might be the D (6 bases). The germline V and J ends were trimmed by 0 bases and 5 bases, with 14 bases remaining between them. The CDR3 runs to 16 residues. From germline, CDR1 is MDHEN and CDR2 SYDVKM. This chain's CDR3 is CASSLWGEAGHNEQFF. The CDR3 nucleotides are TGTGCCAGCAGTTTATGGGGGGAGGCGGGACACAATGAGCAGTTCTTC.

V usage is TRBV18 and J usage is TRBJ2-5; TRBD2 matches 12 bases. The length of the CDR3 is 15 residues. V dropped 6 bases and J dropped 3; count of bases not matched to a gene: 5. Germline lookup yields CDR1 KGHSH and CDR2 LQKENI. Here the CDR3 reads CASSPTSGSEETQYF. In DNA, the CDR3 is TGTGCCAGCTCGCCGACTAGCGGGAGTGAAGAGACCCAGTACTTC.

The chain couples TRBV24-1 to TRBJ2-1, with 13 bases lining up with TRBD2. The CDR3 is made up of 19 amino acids. V lost 8 bases and J lost 5; bases outside the gene matches: 17. From germline, CDR1 is KGHDR and CDR2 SFDVKD. DNA of the CDR3: TGTGCCACCAAATCCGGGGGAACTAGCGGGAGGGCCTATGACAATGAGCAGTTCTTC. Translating gives CATKSGGTSGRAYDNEQFF.

The chain joins TRBV15 to TRBJ1-1; 7 positions agree with TRBD1. CDR3 length: 16 residues. Germline V gene data show CDR1 as LNHNV and CDR2 as YYDKDF (reference sequence). J was trimmed by 1 base and V by 0 bases; bases with no gene match: 5. In DNA form, the CDR3 reads TGTGCCACCAGCAGAGAGGGATGGACAGGGAACACTGAAGCTTTCTTT. This codes for CATSREGWTGNTEAFF.

V usage is TRBV10-3 and J usage is TRBJ1-6; D not resolved. Between the trimmed V and J ends, which lost 5 bases and 9 bases, there was a span of 20 bases. CDR1 is ENHRY and CDR2 is SYGVKD in the germline V gene. CDR3 length: 16 amino acids. CDR3 sequence: CAISSDTPEGGSPLHF. The CDR3 DNA reads TGTGCCATCAGTTCCGACACGCCAGAGGGAGGTTCACCCCTCCACTTT.

The chain is built from TRBV9 and TRBJ2-7, with a possible D match to TRBD2 (7 bases). Germline V CDR1 and CDR2: SGDLS, YYNGEE. V was trimmed by 3 bases and J by 6 bases, leaving 22 bases between them. The CDR3 covers 16 residues. Here the CDR3 DNA reads TGTGCCAGCAGCGCCGACCCGGGGGGCGCGCTCTCCGAGCAGTACTTC. It encodes CASSADPGGALSEQYF. Filled out from reference TRBV9 and TRBJ2-7, the complete variable domain reads DSGVTQTPKHLITATGQRVTLRCSPRSGDLSVYWYQQSLDQGLQFLIQYYNGEERAKGNILERFSAQQFPDLHSELNLSSLELGDSALYFCASSADPGGALSEQYFGPGTRLTVT.

The chain links TRBV4-1 to TRBJ1-5; 7 bases are a match to TRBD1. The CDR3 length is 14 residues. V shed 2 bases, J shed 2 bases, and the junction held 0 bases outside the gene matches. The germline V gene encodes CDR1 MGHRA and CDR2 YSYEKL. This chain's CDR3 is CASSQQGGNQPQHF. As DNA, the CDR3 is TGCGCCAGCAGCCAACAGGGGGGCAATCAGCCCCAGCATTTT.